This T cell receptor (beta chain) was sequenced for a study of identifying expanded T cells in peripheral blood. Study-wide points: Two-week clone count variance significantly increased as total template count grew. Technical replicates showed around 1.3 changed clones; roughly two weeks 15 to 20; four weeks 19.

This clone was detected a few times. The antigen is not known. The data were produced by immunoSEQ multiplex PCR, yet TCRdb's version contains in-frame clones alone and is incomplete. The sample has 120,000 or so clones; more than 80% are singletons. The length of the CDR3 is 13 residues. Trimming pared 0 bases from V and 5 bases from J, leaving 6 bases between. CDR1 is SGDLS and CDR2 is YYNGEE in the germline V gene. No infections or other immune events were documented during collection. V usage is TRBV9 and J usage is TRBJ1-5; the D is unclear. The sequence derives from a person aged 18 to 70 in good health. The sample was blood. The CDR3 region is CASSVGSDQPQHF. The CDR3 nucleotides are TGTGCCAGCAGCGTAGGATCTGATCAGCCCCAGCATTTT.